The next 32 T cell receptor beta chains were all read from a single sample in a study of vaccination effects on CD4 cells after COVID-19. Before sequencing took place, the ViraFEST assay used viral peptide pools to expand antigen-specific CD4+ T cells. Following culture for around 10 days, CD4+ T cells were isolated. Previously uninfected by SARS-CoV-2, the vaccine recipients also showed negative nucleocapsid antibodies. Some clones are missing from TCRdb's copy, which holds only in-frame ones; the method was immunoSEQ multiplex PCR. The sample has approximately 25,000 clones; around three quarters are singletons. These receptors' antigens are unknown. The material sequenced was CD4+ T cells from PBMCs cultured with HCoV-NL63 spike peptides, taken before COVID-19 vaccination. These receptors were taken from a human donor who received a COVID-19 vaccine.

The V gene is TRBV18, the J gene TRBJ2-1; 9 bases map to TRBD1. V lost 3 bases, J lost 12 bases, and 0 bases stayed unmatched. The CDR3 runs 11 residues. Germline V gene lookup returns CDR1 KGHSH and CDR2 LQKENI. The DNA for the CDR3 is TGTGCCAGCTCACCGGACAGGGGGCAGTTCTTC. It is translated as CASSPDRGQFF.

The sample holds a few counts of this clone. This chain uses TRBV4-1 with TRBJ2-1, with a weak D call TRBD1 (5 bases). Deletions cut 3 bases from V and 5 bases from J, with 17 bases between. The germline V gene encodes CDR1 MGHRA and CDR2 YSYEKL. The CDR3 totals 16 residues. CDR3 sequence reads: CASSQQDKSTDNEQFF. In DNA, the CDR3 is TGCGCCAGCAGCCAGCAAGACAAATCGACAGACAATGAGCAGTTCTTC.

The table lists this clone with a few counts. V is TRBV28 and J is TRBJ2-2, with D possibly being TRBD1 (6 bases). V was cut by 2 bases and J by 7 bases, with 17 bases left in between. CDR1 is MDHEN, CDR2 SYDVKM, per germline. The CDR3 has 16 residues. The CDR3 spells CASSLVQLAGDGELFF. CDR3 nucleotides: TGTGCCAGCAGTTTAGTCCAGTTAGCAGGGGACGGGGAGCTGTTTTTT.

This clone was seen more than once but under ten times. The V gene is TRBV29-1, the J gene TRBJ1-4; D is uncertain. Germline loops: CDR1 SQVTM, CDR2 ANQGSEA. V was cut by 5 bases and J by 5 bases, with 12 bases left in between. The CDR3 extends over 13 amino acids. The CDR3 sequence: CSVRETVNEKLFF. CDR3 nucleotide sequence: TGCAGCGTTCGGGAGACGGTGAATGAAAAACTGTTTTTT.

This rearrangement joins TRBV6-5 to TRBJ1-5, with unresolved D. This CDR3 spans 13 amino acids. CDR1 and CDR2 (germline): MNHEY, SVGAGI. Trimming pared 6 bases from V and 2 bases from J, leaving 8 bases between. CDR3 coding DNA: TGTGCCAGCAGCTTTCGGGGCAATCAGCCCCAGCATTTT. It specifies CASSFRGNQPQHF.

V usage is TRBV6-4 and J usage is TRBJ2-1, with TRBD2 matching 10 bases. The CDR3 spans 14 residues. Looked up from germline, CDR1 is MRHNA and CDR2 is SNTAGT. The V segment lost 5 bases and the J segment 5 bases; nucleotides outside the gene matches: 3. CDR3 region: CASSKRGGNNEQFF. The CDR3 bases are TGTGCCAGCAGTAAGCGGGGGGGTAACAATGAGCAGTTCTTC.

V usage is TRBV4-1 and J usage is TRBJ2-1; perhaps TRBD2 as D (5 bases). The V end lost 0 bases, the J end lost 4 bases, and 16 bases lay between the germline ends. The CDR3 loop spans 17 amino acids. The V gene's germline CDR1 is MGHRA and CDR2 YSYEKL. The CDR3 protein is CASSQESRRSGYNEQFF. The CDR3, as DNA: TGCGCCAGCAGCCAAGAGTCCCGGAGGTCGGGTTACAATGAGCAGTTCTTC.

The chain has TRBV6-4 and TRBJ2-1; a possible D gene is TRBD2 (5 bases). CDR1 is MRHNA, CDR2 SNTAGT, per germline. This CDR3 is built from 18 residues. V was cut by 4 bases and J by 2 bases, with 21 bases left in between. The CDR3 here is CASSVLLSSSGAYNEQFF. As DNA, the CDR3 is TGTGCCAGCAGTGTCCTTCTCTCCTCCAGCGGTGCCTACAATGAGCAGTTCTTC.

This clone is termed large. The rearrangement uses TRBV3-1 (or the pseudogene TRBV3-2) and TRBJ1-1; D call uncertain. The CDR3 sequence is 13 residues long. CDR1 is LGHDT and CDR2 is YNNKEL in the germline V gene (reference sequence). Trimming removed 5 bases at V and 1 base at J, with 8 bases between. CDR3 sequence (DNA): TGTGCCAGCAGCACTACAGCGAACACTGAAGCTTTCTTT. Translation gives CASSTTANTEAFF.

The chain couples TRBV30 to TRBJ1-6; tentatively, D is TRBD1 (5 bases). The CDR3 contains 13 residues. Trimming left V 5 bases short and J 10 bases short, with 15 bases between. Germline V CDR1 and CDR2: GTSNPN, SVGIG (reference sequence). The CDR3 is CAWRPGGGSPLHF. Written as DNA, the CDR3 is TGTGCCTGGCGCCCGGGGGGGGGATCACCCCTCCACTTT. The variable domain in full, completed from reference TRBV30 and TRBJ1-6, reads SQTIHQWPATLVQPVGSPLSLECTVEGTSNPNLYWYRQAAGRGLQLLFYSVGIGQISSEVPQNLSASRPQDRQFILSSKKLLLSDSGFYLCAWRPGGGSPLHFGNGTRLTVT.

This clone came up a few times. The chain employs TRBV5-4 and TRBJ2-1; no clear D gene. Germline V lookup: CDR1 SGHNT, CDR2 YYREEE (reference sequence). Trimming shortened V by 0 bases and J by 3 bases, and 13 bases separated the two germline ends. The length of the CDR3 is 16 residues. CDR3 DNA: TGTGCCAGCAGCTTGGACTACCTATCAAGCTACAATGAGCAGTTCTTC. This sequence encodes CASSLDYLSSYNEQFF.

This clone showed up just a few times. The chain recombines TRBV27 with TRBJ1-5, with 10 bases aligning to TRBD1. CDR3 length: 14 residues. Germline lookup yields CDR1 MNHEY and CDR2 SMNVEV (reference sequence). V lost 6 bases, J lost 4 bases, and 3 bases stayed unmatched. The CDR3 DNA follows: TGTGCCAGCAGCCAGGGACAGGGGAATCAGCCCCAGCATTTT. Amino acid sequence: CASSQGQGNQPQHF.

The CDR3 protein is CASRRNTRLTATNEKLFF. The CDR3 DNA sequence: TGCGCCAGCAGACGGAACACACGACTTACCGCAACTAATGAAAAACTGTTTTTT. This chain connects TRBV5-1 to TRBJ1-4; D is uncertain. Deletions cut 5 bases from V and 0 bases from J, with 20 bases between. This CDR3 has 18 amino acids. Germline CDR1 and CDR2: SGHRS and YFSETQ.

DNA of the CDR3: TGCGCCAGCAGCAACGGGGGAACCTACGAGCAGTACTTC. It yields the protein CASSNGGTYEQYF. This chain links TRBV5-1 with TRBJ2-7; perhaps TRBD2 as D (6 bases). The V gene's germline CDR1 is SGHRS and CDR2 YFSETQ. Trimming stripped 4 bases from V and 2 bases from J, with 10 bases between. There are 13 residues in the CDR3. The full variable domain, rest sourced from reference TRBV5-1 and TRBJ2-7, is KAGVTQTPRYLIKTRGQQVTLSCSPISGHRSVSWYQQTPGQGLQFLFEYFSETQRNKGNFPGRFSGRQFSNSRSEMNVSTLELGDSALYLCASSNGGTYEQYFGPGTRLTVT.

The gene calls are TRBV14 and TRBJ2-2; TRBD1 might be the D (6 bases). V lost 4 bases and J lost 7, with 10 bases in between. The CDR3 covers 13 residues. Germline V CDR1 and CDR2: SGHDN, FVKESK. The CDR3 loop reads CASSPRTVGELFF. CDR3 coding DNA: TGTGCCAGCAGCCCCCGGACAGTCGGGGAGCTGTTTTTT. The full variable domain, with the rest looked up from reference TRBV14 and TRBJ2-2, is EAGVTQFPSHSVIEKGQTVTLRCDPISGHDNLYWYRRVMGKEIKFLLHFVKESKQDESGMPNNRFLAERTGGTYSTLKVQPAELEDSGVYFCASSPRTVGELFFGEGSRLTVL.

This chain joins TRBV7-8 and TRBJ2-1; the D is unclear. The germline gives CDR1 SGHVS, CDR2 FQNEAQ. CDR3 length equals 11 residues. V shed 5 bases and J shed 4 bases, with 3 bases lying between them. Here the CDR3 reads CASSKYNEQFF. For the CDR3, the DNA is TGTGCCAGCAGCAAATACAATGAGCAGTTCTTC.

The gene calls are TRBV9 and TRBJ2-1; TRBD2 aligns across 8 bases. The CDR3 has 18 residues. V dropped 4 bases and J dropped 3; count of bases not matched to a gene: 15. Germline V CDR1 and CDR2: SGDLS, YYNGEE. CDR3 residues: CASSPSPDRGGSYNEQFF. The CDR3, as DNA: TGTGCCAGCAGCCCTAGCCCAGATCGGGGGGGCAGCTACAATGAGCAGTTCTTC.

Here the CDR3 DNA reads TGTGCCAGCAGGGCGGACAGCTACTATAGCAATCAGCCCCAGCATTTT. Amino acids: CASRADSYYSNQPQHF. This chain links TRBV28 with TRBJ1-5, with D possibly being TRBD1 (6 bases). Germline V lookup: CDR1 MDHEN, CDR2 SYDVKM. The CDR3 runs to 16 residues. V was clipped by 6 bases and J by 0 bases, with 15 bases between them.

This clone occurred a few times. CDR3 loop: CASSQTRRGRNTGELFF. The CDR3 DNA follows: TGTGCCAGCAGCCAAACCCGGAGGGGGCGGAACACCGGGGAGCTGTTTTTT. This sequence joins TRBV7-2 and TRBJ2-2, with D tentatively TRBD1 (7 bases). The CDR3 extends over 17 amino acids. Trimming cost V 5 bases and J 1 base, with 17 bases left between them. Germline V gene lookup returns CDR1 SGHTA and CDR2 FQGNSA.

This rearrangement joins TRBV19 to TRBJ2-7, with 12 bases aligning to TRBD2. Trimming removed 8 bases from V and 2 bases from J; junction bases left unmatched: 4. The CDR3 runs to 14 residues. Germline CDR1 LNHDA, CDR2 SQIVND (reference sequence). The CDR3 nucleotides are TGTGCCAGTGCGACTAGCGGGAGACCCTACGAGCAGTACTTC. Amino acids: CASATSGRPYEQYF.

The rearrangement joins TRBV5-1 to TRBJ1-1; 8 bases map to TRBD1. Germline V lookup: CDR1 SGHRS, CDR2 YFSETQ. This CDR3 contains 16 residues. V was clipped by 2 bases and J by 1 base; unmatched bases: 7. The CDR3 reads CASSLGQGPGNTEAFF. CDR3 bases: TGCGCCAGCAGCTTAGGACAGGGCCCTGGGAACACTGAAGCTTTCTTT.

The rearrangement joins TRBV2 to TRBJ2-5; 13 nucleotides agree with TRBD2. V gave up 6 bases and J gave up 4 bases; unmatched junction bases: 8. The germline gives CDR1 SNHLY, CDR2 FYNNEI. The CDR3 spans 16 residues. The CDR3 DNA sequence: TGTGCCAGCAGGAGCGGGACTAGCGGGGTGGGAGAGACCCAGTACTTC. Residues: CASRSGTSGVGETQYF. Together with reference TRBV2 and TRBJ2-5, the CDR3 gives the full variable domain: EPEVTQTPSHQVTQMGQEVILRCVPISNHLYFYWYRQILGQKVEFLVSFYNNEISEKSEIFDDQFSVERPDGSNFTLKIRSTKLEDSAMYFCASRSGTSGVGETQYFGPGTRLLVL.

This clone was observed a few times. The chain joins TRBV6-1 to TRBJ1-5; no clear D. V lost 3 bases to trimming and J lost 3 bases, with 9 bases between them. Germline CDR1 is MNHNS and CDR2 is SASEGT. The CDR3 sequence is 14 residues long. The CDR3 loop is CASSETRYNQPQHF. As DNA, the CDR3 is TGTGCCAGCAGTGAGACACGATACAATCAGCCCCAGCATTTT.

This clone appeared a few times. V usage is TRBV7-2 and J usage is TRBJ1-6; TRBD1 might be the D (6 bases). This CDR3 has 18 residues. In germline, CDR1 is SGHTA, CDR2 FQGNSA. The germline V and J ends were trimmed by 1 base and 12 bases, with 25 bases remaining between them. This CDR3 reads CASSLGEGGGHYRVPLHF. The CDR3 bases are TGTGCCAGCAGCTTAGGGGAGGGGGGAGGACATTATCGCGTACCCCTCCACTTT.

The chain employs TRBV10-1 and TRBJ1-6; D may be TRBD1 (6 bases). The CDR3 covers 16 residues. Trimming cost V 4 bases and J 6 bases, with 16 bases left between them. Germline CDR1 reads WNHNN; CDR2 reads SYGVQD (reference sequence). The CDR3 sequence is CASSGGQFQLNSPLHF. Written as DNA, the CDR3 is TGCGCCAGCAGTGGCGGACAGTTCCAACTTAATTCACCCCTCCACTTT.

This chain joins TRBV7-6 and TRBJ1-1; 9 nucleotides match TRBD1. The trim removed 4 bases at V and 5 bases at J, leaving 11 bases unmatched. The CDR3 is 16 residues long. CDR1 and CDR2 (germline): SGHVS, FNYEAQ. Here the CDR3 reads CASSSDTTGGGTEAFF. DNA of the CDR3: TGTGCCAGCAGCTCCGATACGACAGGGGGAGGAACTGAAGCTTTCTTT.

The V and J genes are TRBV6-1 and TRBJ2-1; D assignment may be TRBD1 or TRBD2 (5 bases each). Trimming took 2 bases from V and 0 from J, leaving 11 bases between them. This CDR3 contains 16 residues. The germline V gene encodes CDR1 MNHNS and CDR2 SASEGT. Here the CDR3 reads CASSEFWGNSYNEQFF. The CDR3 region has the DNA TGTGCCAGCAGTGAATTTTGGGGGAACTCCTACAATGAGCAGTTCTTC.

The rearrangement uses TRBV5-4 and TRBJ2-1; D possibly corresponds to TRBD1 (5 bases). Germline CDR1 and CDR2: SGHNT and YYREEE (reference sequence). V lost 0 bases and J 11 bases, leaving 21 bases between the germline ends. The CDR3 spans 16 residues. The CDR3 protein is CASSLDLQVTGGKQFF. The CDR3 bases are TGTGCCAGCAGCTTGGACCTACAGGTTACCGGCGGTAAGCAGTTCTTC.

The chain employs TRBV3-1 (or the pseudogene TRBV3-2) and TRBJ2-1, with TRBD2 matching over 12 bases. The CDR3 extends over 17 amino acids. Germline V CDR1 and CDR2: LGHDT, YNNKEL (reference sequence). V shed 4 bases, J shed 6 bases, and the junction held 10 bases outside the gene matches. The CDR3: CASSRTSGNLFPNEQFF. The CDR3 nucleotides are TGTGCCAGCAGCCGGACTAGCGGGAACCTCTTCCCCAATGAGCAGTTCTTC.

The table lists this clone with a few counts. V gene TRBV2 combines with J gene TRBJ1-6; D not resolved. Deletions cut 4 bases from V and 5 bases from J, with 12 bases between. The CDR3 runs 15 residues. Germline V gene data show CDR1 as SNHLY and CDR2 as FYNNEI. The chain's CDR3 is CASSGDRVNNSPLHF. CDR3 sequence (DNA): TGTGCCAGCAGTGGCGACCGCGTAAATAATTCACCCCTCCACTTT.

This clone was detected once. This chain links TRBV4-1 with TRBJ2-5; no definite D call. CDR1 and CDR2 from the germline V gene are MGHRA and YSYEKL. V lost 3 bases to trimming and J lost 5 bases, with 16 bases between them. This CDR3 contains 15 residues. The CDR3 sequence is CASSQGSQQTETQYF. CDR3 DNA: TGCGCCAGCAGCCAGGGTTCCCAGCAGACGGAGACCCAGTACTTC.

The chain combines TRBV4-1 with TRBJ2-2; 12 nucleotides agree with TRBD2. V lost 0 bases to trimming and J lost 8 bases; unmatched junction nucleotides: 13. This CDR3 comprises 19 residues. Germline CDR1 reads MGHRA; CDR2 reads YSYEKL. CDR3 loop: CASSQDRAASGRGSGELFF. CDR3 DNA: TGCGCCAGCAGCCAAGATAGGGCGGCTAGCGGGAGGGGCTCGGGGGAGCTGTTTTTT.